The present TCR beta chain was sequenced within a study of Ad26.COV2.S vaccination and SARS-CoV-2 variants. Sequenced by immunoSEQ multiplex PCR; TCRdb stores in-frame clones only, minus some. The sample carries 300,000 to 400,000 clones, around 81% recorded once. Germline V lookup: CDR1 SGHAT, CDR2 FQNNGV. V lost 1 base and J 13 bases, leaving 22 bases between the germline ends. The CDR3 runs to 15 residues. This sample's treatment: 15 to 20 received Ad26.COV2.S at low or high dose, single or two shots; 5 received placebo; per-sample allocation not given. It was on day 63 after the first vaccine or placebo injection that samples were taken.

Sequencing was performed on peripheral blood, taken in a trial of Ad26.COV2.S vaccine versus placebo. The chain has TRBV11-2 and TRBJ1-2; D might be TRBD1 (5 bases). This TCR was sampled from a person aged 18-65 years who received the Ad26.COV2.S COVID-19 vaccine or a placebo. The CDR3 region has the DNA TGTGCCAGCAGCTTAGCCGGGACGGATGTTATTGGATCCACCTTC. Its protein is CASSLAGTDVIGSTF.